This TCR beta chain was sequenced for a study of blood T cell repertoires in COVID-19. V trimming: 2 bases; J trimming: 5 bases; junction bases outside the gene matches: 1. The CDR3 is 14 amino acids. Per germline, CDR1 LGHDT and CDR2 YNNKEL (reference sequence). Measured with immunoSEQ multiplex PCR; TCRdb has only the in-frame clones, and not every one. The sample lists about 140,000 clones, around nine tenths occurring once. Sequences were obtained from peripheral blood. The chain couples TRBV3-1 (or the pseudogene TRBV3-2) to TRBJ2-7, with TRBD2 identical over 12 bases. This TCR came from a middle-aged woman with acute or convalescent COVID-19. The CDR3 reads CASSQLAGGNEQYF. The CDR3 DNA reads TGTGCCAGCAGCCAACTAGCGGGGGGGAACGAGCAGTACTTC.